The 12 T cell receptor beta chains in this list originate from one sample, sequenced in a study of control samples from healthy donors and cancer patients. Sequencing used immunoSEQ multiplex PCR; TCRdb keeps in-frame clones, though not all of them. This sample has around 79,000 clones; approximately 93% occur once, and the top ten carry 1.3%. The specimen sequenced was PBMCs. Every receptor here comes from a woman between 40 and 55 years old with lung cancer.

This chain uses TRBV7-2 with TRBJ2-1, with D maybe TRBD2 (6 bases). Germline assignment: CDR1 SGHTA and CDR2 FQGNSA. Trimming left V 1 base short and J 5 bases short, with 9 bases between. The CDR3 is made up of 14 amino acids. Here the CDR3 DNA reads TGTGCCAGCAGCTTAGAGGCGGGGCACAATGAGCAGTTCTTC. As protein: CASSLEAGHNEQFF.

This chain joins TRBV11-2 and TRBJ1-1, with D possibly TRBD1 on 5 matching bases. The V gene lost 7 bases and the J gene lost 1 base, with 19 bases spanning the gap. The CDR3 runs to 16 residues. Germline CDR1 is SGHAT and CDR2 is FQNNGV. CDR3 protein: CASTQPGAGKNTEAFF. The CDR3 nucleotides read TGTGCCAGCACCCAACCCGGGGCAGGGAAGAACACTGAAGCTTTCTTT.

This chain joins TRBV3-1 (or the pseudogene TRBV3-2) and TRBJ2-5, with D tentatively TRBD1 (6 bases). CDR3 length equals 15 residues. V was cut by 2 bases and J by 4 bases, with 14 bases left in between. Germline assignment: CDR1 LGHDT and CDR2 YNNKEL (reference sequence). The CDR3 DNA reads as TGTGCCAGCAGCCAAAACAGGGTCTCCCGAGAGACCCAGTACTTC. Translating it yields CASSQNRVSRETQYF.

This clone turned up a few times. CDR3 in amino acids: CASSLGPVEAFF. The DNA of the CDR3 is TGTGCCAGCAGCTTAGGGCCAGTAGAAGCTTTCTTT. The chain recombines TRBV7-9 with TRBJ1-1; no clear D. The CDR3 loop spans 12 amino acids. V gave up 1 base and J gave up 8 bases, with 8 bases separating them. The germline CDR1 and CDR2 sequences are SEHNR and FQNEAQ (reference sequence).

In its sample, this clone was seen once. The chain links TRBV6-5 to TRBJ2-3, with 8 bases aligning to TRBD2. Germline CDR1 MNHEY, CDR2 SVGAGI. This CDR3 spans 15 amino acids. The V segment lost 4 bases and the J segment 3 bases; nucleotides outside the gene matches: 6. CDR3 nucleotide sequence: TGTGCCAGCAGTTTCGGCGGGGGGAAGACAGATACGCAGTATTTT. It codes for CASSFGGGKTDTQYF.

V gene TRBV11-3 combines with J gene TRBJ1-2; D ambiguous. This CDR3 has 16 residues. In germline, CDR1 is SGHNT, CDR2 YENEEA. The V end lost 0 bases, the J end lost 4 bases, and 15 bases lay between the germline ends. This CDR3 reads CASSLDGPNAAYGYTF. DNA for the CDR3: TGTGCCAGCAGCTTAGATGGCCCGAACGCGGCCTATGGCTACACCTTC. The full variable domain, rest sourced from reference TRBV11-3 and TRBJ1-2, is EAGVVQSPRYKIIEKKQPVAFWCNPISGHNTLYWYLQNLGQGPELLIRYENEEAVDDSQLPKDRFSAERLKGVDSTLKIQPAELGDSAVYLCASSLDGPNAAYGYTFGSGTRLTVV.

The chain joins TRBV7-6 to TRBJ2-3, with 9 bases that match TRBD2. The CDR3 is made up of 17 amino acids. CDR1 is SGHVS, CDR2 FNYEAQ, per germline. V gave up 1 base and J gave up 0 bases; unmatched junction bases: 5. The CDR3 DNA reads as TGTGCCAGCAGCTTAGGGGCTAGCGGGGCCAGCACAGATACGCAGTATTTT. It is translated as CASSLGASGASTDTQYF.

This clone has only one observation. CDR3 DNA: TGTGCCAGCATCCCGATGGACAGGCCGAAATTTTATAATTCACCCCTCCACTTT. It encodes CASIPMDRPKFYNSPLHF. The chain is built from TRBV27 and TRBJ1-6; TRBD1 matches 7 bases. Unmatched junction bases numbered 16, after V lost 7 bases and J lost 4 bases. This CDR3 spans 18 amino acids. CDR1 is MNHEY and CDR2 is SMNVEV in the germline V gene (reference sequence).

V is TRBV30 and J is TRBJ1-3; no clear D. Between the trimmed V and J ends, which lost 2 bases and 3 bases, there was a span of 2 bases. The CDR3 sequence is 11 residues long. Per germline, CDR1 GTSNPN and CDR2 SVGIG (reference sequence). The CDR3 reads CAWSHGNTIYF. As DNA, the CDR3 is TGTGCCTGGAGTCATGGAAACACCATATATTTT. Based on the CDR3 plus reference TRBV30 and TRBJ1-3, the full variable domain is SQTIHQWPATLVQPVGSPLSLECTVEGTSNPNLYWYRQAAGRGLQLLFYSVGIGQISSEVPQNLSASRPQDRQFILSSKKLLLSDSGFYLCAWSHGNTIYFGEGSWLTVV.

This clone occurred once. V is TRBV5-8 and J is TRBJ1-2; no definite D call. V was cut by 1 base and J by 0 bases, with 19 bases left in between. From germline, CDR1 is SGHTS and CDR2 YDEGEE. This CDR3 is 18 amino acids long. The CDR3 DNA reads TGTGCCAGCAGCTTGAGTGATCCTGGGAGTCGGGCTAACTATGGCTACACCTTC. It specifies CASSLSDPGSRANYGYTF.

This clone was found once. The chain carries TRBV9 and TRBJ2-3, with D possibly matching TRBD2 (7 bases). Germline V gene lookup returns CDR1 SGDLS and CDR2 YYNGEE. Trimming cost V 0 bases and J 1 base, with 15 bases left between them. The CDR3 contains 17 residues. This CDR3 is CASSVELAGAGTDTQYF. The CDR3 bases are TGTGCCAGCAGCGTAGAGCTGGCGGGGGCCGGCACAGATACGCAGTATTTT.

The gene calls are TRBV29-1 and TRBJ1-1; D is unclear. Germline V gene data show CDR1 as SQVTM and CDR2 as ANQGSEA. V dropped 1 base and J dropped 7 bases, with 13 bases sitting between them. The CDR3 totals 13 residues. The CDR3 DNA sequence: TGCAGCGTTGAAGTGCCAGGACGGAGTGAAGCTTTCTTT. Protein: CSVEVPGRSEAFF.